These 7 T cell receptor beta chains originate from one sample sequenced in a study of blood T cell repertoires in COVID-19. The repertoire was sequenced with immunoSEQ multiplex PCR; TCRdb's copy has only in-frame clones and lacks some. The data contain 100,000 to 120,000 clones, around 82% of them seen just once; the ten biggest clones take up more than 15%. The sample consisted of peripheral blood. These receptors all stem from an older woman with acute or convalescent COVID-19.

This clone appeared once. V usage is TRBV7-2 and J usage is TRBJ2-7; 7 bases align to TRBD1. V dropped 3 bases and J dropped 6; count of bases not matched to a gene: 5. The CDR3 extends over 13 amino acids. Looked up from germline, CDR1 is SGHTA and CDR2 is FQGNSA. CDR3 in DNA: TGTGCCAGCAGCTTGGCGACAGGGCGCGAGCAGTACTTC. Translation gives CASSLATGREQYF.

The genes are TRBV30 and TRBJ1-1; no reliable D call. V was pared by 4 bases and J by 0 bases, with 6 bases between. Germline V gene data show CDR1 as GTSNPN and CDR2 as SVGIG (reference sequence). The CDR3 covers 12 residues. The DNA for the CDR3 is TGTGCCTGGATTACAATGAACACTGAAGCTTTCTTT. The encoded protein is CAWITMNTEAFF.

The chain carries TRBV5-1 and TRBJ2-2, with 12 bases matching TRBD2. Germline CDR1 reads SGHRS; CDR2 reads YFSETQ. V lost 4 bases and J lost 7; bases outside the gene matches: 8. The CDR3 loop spans 16 amino acids. The CDR3 loop reads CASSTIQGLAGGELFF. CDR3 DNA sequence: TGCGCCAGCAGCACCATCCAGGGACTAGCGGGCGGGGAGCTGTTTTTT.

This rearrangement joins TRBV7-9 to TRBJ2-3, with D perhaps matching TRBD2 (6 bases). The CDR3 has 15 amino acids. Germline V gene data show CDR1 as SEHNR and CDR2 as FQNEAQ (reference sequence). Trimming took 0 bases from V and 6 from J, leaving 13 bases between them. This chain's CDR3 is CASSLAGPGVDTQYF. DNA of the CDR3: TGTGCCAGCAGCTTAGCGGGACCGGGGGTGGATACGCAGTATTTT.

The chain couples TRBV27 to TRBJ2-7; TRBD2 matches 13 bases. Germline V gene sequence: CDR1 MNHEY, CDR2 SMNVEV (reference sequence). J gave up 4 bases and V 6 bases, and 3 bases lay outside the gene matches. CDR3 length: 14 residues. CDR3 sequence (DNA): TGTGCCAGCAGACTAGCGGGGGGGCCTTACGAGCAGTACTTC. This sequence encodes CASRLAGGPYEQYF.

Only a few counts were recorded for this clone. The chain links TRBV11-2 to TRBJ1-2, with a weak D call TRBD1 (5 bases). Germline CDR1 reads SGHAT; CDR2 reads FQNNGV. V lost 1 base, J lost 6 bases, and 12 bases lay in between. The CDR3 sequence is 14 residues long. The CDR3: CASSLVRAQDGYTF. The DNA of the CDR3 is TGTGCCAGCAGCTTAGTCAGGGCTCAAGATGGCTACACCTTC.

The V and J genes are TRBV2 and TRBJ1-4; 8 bases line up with TRBD1. Trimming at V came to 4 bases and at J to 8 bases, leaving 9 bases not matched to a gene. Germline CDR1 and CDR2: SNHLY and FYNNEI. The CDR3 runs 15 residues. CDR3 sequence: CASSVGQGVLEKLFF. DNA of the CDR3: TGTGCCAGCAGTGTCGGACAGGGCGTTCTGGAAAAACTGTTTTTT. The full variable domain, rest sourced from reference TRBV2 and TRBJ1-4, is EPEVTQTPSHQVTQMGQEVILRCVPISNHLYFYWYRQILGQKVEFLVSFYNNEISEKSEIFDDQFSVERPDGSNFTLKIRSTKLEDSAMYFCASSVGQGVLEKLFFGSGTQLSVL.